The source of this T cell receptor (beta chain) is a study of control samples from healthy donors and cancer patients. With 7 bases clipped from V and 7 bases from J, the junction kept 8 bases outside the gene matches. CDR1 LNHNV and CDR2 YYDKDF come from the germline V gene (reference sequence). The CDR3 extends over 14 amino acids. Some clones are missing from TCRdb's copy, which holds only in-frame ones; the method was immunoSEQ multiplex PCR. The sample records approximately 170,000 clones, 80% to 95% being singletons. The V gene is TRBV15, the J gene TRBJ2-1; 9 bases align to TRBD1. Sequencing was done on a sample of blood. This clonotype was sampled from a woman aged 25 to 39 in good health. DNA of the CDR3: TGTGCCACCATCCCGGGACAGGGTAGGAATGAGCAGTTCTTC. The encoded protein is CATIPGQGRNEQFF.